A single T cell receptor (beta chain) is shown here with its context. Its antigen remains unidentified. The source of the sample is a study of graft-versus-host responses after intestinal transplantation. Background on the study: Multivisceral, liver-intestinal, or isolated intestinal transplants were given to recipients. Recipients were all induced with anti-thymocyte globulin, then given tacrolimus and steroids for around three years. Broader study findings: Early post-transplant HvG declines showed an association with peak circulating GvH clone levels.

The assay was immunoSEQ multiplex PCR, and TCRdb's table has in-frame clones only and misses some. The repertoire consists of about 86,000 clones, with around 90% occurring once and the leading ten covering approximately 0.28%. Losses at the gene ends were 10 bases for V and 7 bases for J; bases not matched to a gene: 8. The V gene's germline CDR1 is MNHEY and CDR2 SMNVEV (reference sequence). There are 13 residues in the CDR3. This chain connects TRBV27 to TRBJ2-1, with 9 bases identical to TRBD2. Source: unstimulated CD4+ T cells sorted from spleen or lymph node cells, taken before transplant. The sequence was collected from a human donor who was the organ donor for an intestinal transplant. CDR3 sequence: CATYLAGRNEQFF. As DNA, the CDR3 is TGTGCCACCTACCTAGCGGGAAGGAATGAGCAGTTCTTC.